A single sample gave rise to the 20 T cell receptor beta chains below, sequenced in a study of cytotoxic CD8 clonotypes in ibrutinib-treated CLL (dated by TCRdb to the early 2020s). The library was made by the immunoSEQ multiplex PCR assay. TCRdb holds this immuneACCESS table with in-frame rearrangements only. Some clones are missing; in checked studies, unresolved V genes explain under half, and the rest has no known cause. The sample records 200,000 to 250,000 clones, roughly three quarters of which are singletons. Over 9.5% of the sample lies in the top ten. The sample's time point, from its label and the paper: about 11 months on ibrutinib. The sequencing used PBMCs, collected after 12 months of ibrutinib treatment. The receptors derive from a human donor with chronic lymphocytic leukemia.

In this sample, this clone turned up a few times. The gene calls are TRBV5-1 and TRBJ2-3; 9 bases are a match to TRBD1. V dropped 3 bases and J dropped 0; count of bases not matched to a gene: 5. The germline V gene encodes CDR1 SGHRS and CDR2 YFSETQ. The CDR3 loop spans 16 amino acids. The CDR3 nucleotides read TGCGCCAGCAGCTCGACAGGGGGTTTTAGCACAGATACGCAGTATTTT. Residues: CASSSTGGFSTDTQYF.

The DNA for the CDR3 is TGTGCCAGCAGTTTTGGACTAGCGAGTCAGTATTTT. Translated, it gives CASSFGLASQYF. The rearrangement joins TRBV28 to TRBJ2-3; 9 nucleotides align to TRBD2. V was clipped by 3 bases and J by 12 bases; unmatched bases: 4. The CDR3 length is 12 residues. From germline, CDR1 is MDHEN and CDR2 SYDVKM.

The chain joins TRBV21-1 to TRBJ2-5; the D call TRBD2 from the table was never checked on the DNA. TRBV21-1 represents a pseudogene. There are 19 residues in the CDR3. The CDR3 DNA reads TGTGCCAGCAGCTTAATTCCGGGACTAGCGGGAGGGCTCTGGGAGACCCAGTACTTC. Its translation is CASSLIPGLAGGLWETQYF.

This clone appeared a few times. This chain uses TRBV2 with TRBJ2-7, with D perhaps given as TRBD1 or TRBD2 (5 bases each). The V end was cut by 5 bases, the J end by 2 bases, with 13 bases between. The germline V gene encodes CDR1 SNHLY and CDR2 FYNNEI. The CDR3 is made up of 14 amino acids. CDR3 DNA: TGTGCCAGCAGTCCTCGGGACGGACCCTACGAGCAGTACTTC. Translating it yields CASSPRDGPYEQYF.

The chain is built from TRBV27 and TRBJ2-7, with D tentatively TRBD2 (5 bases). Trimming took off 6 bases at V and 2 bases at J, with 20 bases between the two ends. The CDR3 extends over 16 amino acids. The germline V gene encodes CDR1 MNHEY and CDR2 SMNVEV (reference sequence). The CDR3 sequence is CASSTPRAAHTYEQYF. The CDR3 coding sequence is TGTGCCAGCAGCACGCCCAGAGCGGCCCACACCTACGAGCAGTACTTC.

The chain links TRBV5-5 to TRBJ2-3; D not resolved. Germline V gives CDR1 SGHKS, CDR2 YYEKEE (reference sequence). This CDR3 is 13 amino acids long. With 4 bases removed from V and 0 bases from J, the gap between germline ends came to 6 bases. The CDR3 region is CASSEGSTDTQYF. CDR3 nucleotides: TGTGCCAGCAGCGAAGGTAGCACAGATACGCAGTATTTT.

The chain has TRBV10-3 and TRBJ2-2, with D unclear. V lost 2 bases and J lost 8, with 6 bases in between. The germline V gene encodes CDR1 ENHRY and CDR2 SYGVKD. The CDR3 totals 12 residues. The CDR3 spells CAISENIGELFF. The CDR3 DNA is TGTGCCATCAGTGAGAACATTGGGGAGCTGTTTTTT.

The chain carries TRBV2 and TRBJ2-3; D may match TRBD1 or TRBD2 (5 bases each). Germline V gives CDR1 SNHLY, CDR2 FYNNEI. Trimming took off 5 bases at V and 2 bases at J, with 14 bases between the two ends. This CDR3 region has 15 residues. CDR3 DNA sequence: TGTGCCAGCAGTCCCGGGGCCTTCGACACAGATACGCAGTATTTT. Its translation: CASSPGAFDTDTQYF.

The chain is built from TRBV29-1 and TRBJ2-1, with D maybe TRBD1 (7 bases). The CDR3 runs 18 residues. V dropped 6 bases and J dropped 3 bases, with 27 bases sitting between them. Germline V gene lookup returns CDR1 SQVTM and CDR2 ANQGSEA. Here the CDR3 DNA reads TGCAGCGTACAGGGGACTCGTATTACCTATGAGGACTACAATGAGCAGTTCTTC. Amino acid sequence: CSVQGTRITYEDYNEQFF.

This clone occurred once. The chain combines TRBV2 with TRBJ2-7; D not certain. CDR1 is SNHLY and CDR2 is FYNNEI in the germline V gene. The germline V and J ends were trimmed by 4 bases and 0 bases, with 7 bases remaining between them. The length of the CDR3 is 13 residues. CDR3 residues: CASSAGNSYEQYF. The CDR3 DNA sequence: TGTGCCAGCAGTGCGGGCAACTCCTACGAGCAGTACTTC. The whole variable domain, remainder taken from reference TRBV2 and TRBJ2-7, is EPEVTQTPSHQVTQMGQEVILRCVPISNHLYFYWYRQILGQKVEFLVSFYNNEISEKSEIFDDQFSVERPDGSNFTLKIRSTKLEDSAMYFCASSAGNSYEQYFGPGTRLTVT.

The CDR3 here is CASSLLQGASYEQYF. The CDR3 region has the DNA TGTGCCAGCAGTTTATTACAGGGGGCCTCCTACGAGCAGTACTTC. J is TRBJ2-7 and V is TRBV27; TRBD1 matches at 9 bases. J gave up 0 bases and V 1 base, and 1 base lay outside the gene matches. CDR3 size: 15 residues. Germline V gene sequence: CDR1 MNHEY, CDR2 SMNVEV (reference sequence).

The chain is built from TRBV18 and TRBJ1-2, with TRBD1 matching 7 bases. Trimming took 2 bases from V and 6 from J; bases not matched to a gene: 9. The CDR3 runs 15 residues. Germline V gene lookup returns CDR1 KGHSH and CDR2 LQKENI. CDR3 DNA: TGTGCCAGCTCACCAGACGAACAGGGGTCGCATGGCTACACCTTC. Protein product: CASSPDEQGSHGYTF.

The rearrangement uses TRBV14 and TRBJ1-1; D uncertain. The CDR3 contains 13 residues. Trimming took off 3 bases at V and 1 base at J, with 6 bases between the two ends. Per the germline V gene, CDR1 is SGHDN and CDR2 is FVKESK. CDR3 residues: CASSQNQNTEAFF. The CDR3 region has the DNA TGTGCCAGCAGCCAGAACCAGAACACTGAAGCTTTCTTT.

This clone was picked up one time. The CDR3 loop reads CASSQGQGTGELFF. For the CDR3, the DNA is TGCGCCAGCAGCCAGGGACAGGGAACCGGGGAGCTGTTTTTT. The J gene is TRBJ2-2, the V gene TRBV5-1, with TRBD1 matching 9 bases. The CDR3 loop spans 14 amino acids. V shed 4 bases, J shed 5 bases, and the junction held 3 bases outside the gene matches. Germline loops: CDR1 SGHRS, CDR2 YFSETQ.

V and J are TRBV2 and TRBJ1-1, with D perhaps TRBD1 (5 bases). This CDR3 has 16 amino acids. Germline CDR1 SNHLY, CDR2 FYNNEI. V lost 4 bases and J 0 bases, leaving 15 bases between the germline ends. CDR3 sequence reads: CASSVSPGRVNTEAFF. In DNA form, the CDR3 reads TGTGCCAGCAGTGTTTCCCCAGGCAGGGTGAACACTGAAGCTTTCTTT.

This chain connects TRBV28 to TRBJ1-1, with D tentatively TRBD1 (6 bases). Trimming shortened V by 2 bases and J by 7 bases, and 14 bases separated the two germline ends. The CDR3 spans 14 residues. Per germline, CDR1 MDHEN and CDR2 SYDVKM. Here the CDR3 reads CASSLGYRENEAFF. The CDR3 DNA is TGTGCCAGCAGTTTAGGTTACAGGGAGAATGAAGCTTTCTTT. The variable domain in full, completed from reference TRBV28 and TRBJ1-1, reads DVKVTQSSRYLVKRTGEKVFLECVQDMDHENMFWYRQDPGLGLRLIYFSYDVKMKEKGDIPEGYSVSREKKERFSLILESASTNQTSMYLCASSLGYRENEAFFGQGTRLTVV.

This clone is a singleton in its sample. The chain links TRBV6-1 to TRBJ2-1, with a weak D call TRBD2 (6 bases). Germline V gene lookup returns CDR1 MNHNS and CDR2 SASEGT. V dropped 7 bases and J dropped 5 bases, with 15 bases sitting between them. The CDR3 has 14 amino acids. The CDR3: CASIAGTDDNEQFF. The CDR3 DNA reads as TGTGCCAGCATTGCCGGGACTGACGACAATGAGCAGTTCTTC.

This chain connects TRBV12-5 to TRBJ2-7; no firm D call. Trimming cost V 0 bases and J 0 bases, with 12 bases left between them. This CDR3 is 16 amino acids long. CDR1 and CDR2 (germline): LGHNT, FRNRAP. In nucleotides, the CDR3 is TGTGCTAGTGGTTTGGTAAGGGCAGGAGCCTCCTACGAGCAGTACTTC. Amino acid sequence: CASGLVRAGASYEQYF.

This clone has only a few counts. The chain employs TRBV5-4 and TRBJ2-2; no firm D call. This CDR3 is built from 15 residues. Between the trimmed V and J ends, which lost 3 bases and 0 bases, there was a span of 9 bases. From germline, CDR1 is SGHNT and CDR2 YYREEE (reference sequence). This CDR3 is CASSSTGANTGELFF. CDR3 coding DNA: TGTGCCAGCAGCTCCACCGGTGCGAACACCGGGGAGCTGTTTTTT.

This clone came up once. This chain connects TRBV19 to TRBJ2-2, with 7 nucleotides matching TRBD2. J was trimmed by 0 bases and V by 7 bases; bases with no gene match: 5. The CDR3 has 15 residues. Germline CDR1 reads LNHDA; CDR2 reads SQIVND (reference sequence). DNA for the CDR3: TGTGCCAGTACCGCGACTAGCCCGAACACCGGGGAGCTGTTTTTT. Translation gives CASTATSPNTGELFF.